This TCR beta chain was recorded in a study of blood T cell repertoires in COVID-19. Study context: The samples span acute and convalescent COVID-19 from the United States, Italy and Spain. T cells, B-cell-depleted T cells, or PBMCs supplied cDNA or gDNA.

Authors' data handling: Counts of nucleated cells, estimated from reference gene primer amplification, were obtained. Sequencing was performed with immunoSEQ multiplex PCR; in TCRdb, only in-frame clones are kept and a portion is missing. That table supplies the V and J calls and clone size; D and trimming were determined from the DNA. The sample yields roughly 80,000 clones, roughly 82% seen once. The length of the CDR3 is 14 residues. The V end was cut by 3 bases, the J end by 6 bases, with 15 bases between. Germline CDR1 is LGHDT and CDR2 is YNNKEL (reference sequence). Sequencing was done on a sample of peripheral blood. This chain connects TRBV3-1 (or the pseudogene TRBV3-2) to TRBJ2-7; D remains unclear. The receptor was isolated from a human donor in a cohort sampled during active COVID-19. The chain's CDR3 is CASSHRHKVREQYF. The CDR3 DNA follows: TGTGCCAGCAGCCACCGACACAAGGTCCGCGAGCAGTACTTC.